These T cell receptor beta chains were read from a single sample in a study of shared clonotypes between healthy human individuals. Clones were sequenced by immunoSEQ multiplex PCR, and TCRdb holds only the in-frame ones, with some missing. The sample includes just over 2,000,000 clones, roughly 95% of them seen just once. The material sequenced was naive CD8+ T cells sorted from blood. Source of these receptors: a man between 18 and 35 years old in good health. Both conserved end residues are part of each CDR3. Each record gives: V gene, CDR3 length, D gene, J gene, CDR3 protein. The D gene is left open where the match is weak.

TRBV27	14	-	TRBJ1-5	CASGELSKNQPQHF
TRBV7-9	15	-	TRBJ1-1	CASRPRGVGRTEAFF
TRBV5-4	12	-	TRBJ2-1	CASSLGLDVQFF
TRBV19	14	TRBD1	TRBJ2-7	CASSNRDRFYEQYF
TRBV5-6	12	TRBD1	TRBJ1-2	CATGQGALGYTF
TRBV7-9	14	-	TRBJ2-7	CASSLVTVPYEQYF
TRBV6-5	15	TRBD1	TRBJ2-7	CASSPRTGISYEQYF
TRBV9	18	TRBD2	TRBJ2-1	CASSVVAGLAGTYNEQFF
TRBV28	17	-	TRBJ1-4	CASSLPPDTATNEKLFF
TRBV30	15	TRBD1	TRBJ2-1	CAWSDPQGARNEQFF
TRBV5-1	16	TRBD1	TRBJ2-1	CASSLTGASSYNEQFF
TRBV9	15	TRBD1	TRBJ2-7	CASSPEGTGYNEQYF
TRBV4-3	17	-	TRBJ2-7	CASSQEFEGLVSYEQYF
TRBV9	15	TRBD2	TRBJ2-3	CASSAGTSGGNTQYF